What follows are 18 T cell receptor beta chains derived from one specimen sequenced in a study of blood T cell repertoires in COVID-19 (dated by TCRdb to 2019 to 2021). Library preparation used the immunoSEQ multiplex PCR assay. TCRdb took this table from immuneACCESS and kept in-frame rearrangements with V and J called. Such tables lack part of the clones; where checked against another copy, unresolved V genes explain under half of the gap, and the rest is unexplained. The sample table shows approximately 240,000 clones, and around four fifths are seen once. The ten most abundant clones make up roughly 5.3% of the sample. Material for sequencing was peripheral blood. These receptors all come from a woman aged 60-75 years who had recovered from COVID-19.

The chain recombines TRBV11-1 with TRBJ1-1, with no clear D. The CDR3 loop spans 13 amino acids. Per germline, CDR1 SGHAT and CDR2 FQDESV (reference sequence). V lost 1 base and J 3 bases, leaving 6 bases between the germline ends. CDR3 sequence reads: CASSLERYTEAFF. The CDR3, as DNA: TGTGCCAGCAGCTTAGAACGGTACACTGAAGCTTTCTTT.

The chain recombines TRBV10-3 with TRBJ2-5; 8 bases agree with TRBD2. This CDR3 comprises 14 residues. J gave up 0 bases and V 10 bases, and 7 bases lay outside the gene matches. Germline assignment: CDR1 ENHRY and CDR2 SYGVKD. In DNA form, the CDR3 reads TGTGCCACCGGTGCAGCGGGGGACCAAGAGACCCAGTACTTC. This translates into CATGAAGDQETQYF.

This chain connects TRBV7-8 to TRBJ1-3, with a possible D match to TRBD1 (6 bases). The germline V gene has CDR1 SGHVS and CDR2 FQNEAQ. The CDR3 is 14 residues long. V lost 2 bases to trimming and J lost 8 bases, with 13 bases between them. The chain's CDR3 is CASSLRGGQDTIYF. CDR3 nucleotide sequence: TGTGCCAGCAGCTTAAGGGGGGGTCAGGACACCATATATTTT.

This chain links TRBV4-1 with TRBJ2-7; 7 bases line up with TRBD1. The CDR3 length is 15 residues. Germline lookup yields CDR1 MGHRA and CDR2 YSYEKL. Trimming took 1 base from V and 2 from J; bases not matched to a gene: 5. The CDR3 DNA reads TGCGCCAGCAGCCAAGGGCCGGGACAGACCTACGAGCAGTACTTC. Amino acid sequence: CASSQGPGQTYEQYF.

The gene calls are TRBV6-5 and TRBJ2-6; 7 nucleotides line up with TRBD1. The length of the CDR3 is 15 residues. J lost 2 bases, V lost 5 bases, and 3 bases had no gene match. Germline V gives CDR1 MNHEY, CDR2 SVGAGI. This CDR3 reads CASSTGTAGANVLTF. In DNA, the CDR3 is TGTGCCAGCAGTACCGGGACAGCTGGGGCCAACGTCCTGACTTTC.

The CDR3 region has the DNA TGTGCCAGCAGCCGTGGGACTTTAGTAACAGCTTTCTTT. This encodes CASSRGTLVTAFF. The rearrangement links TRBV6-2 or TRBV6-3 to TRBJ1-1; the D gene is possibly TRBD1 (5 bases). Trimming removed 6 bases at V and 10 bases at J, with 18 bases between. This CDR3 spans 13 amino acids. Germline V lookup: CDR1 MNHEY, CDR2 SVGEGT.

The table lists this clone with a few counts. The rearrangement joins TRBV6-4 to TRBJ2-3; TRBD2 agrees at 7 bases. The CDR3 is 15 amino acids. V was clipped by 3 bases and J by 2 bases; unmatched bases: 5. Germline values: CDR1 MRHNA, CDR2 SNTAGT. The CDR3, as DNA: TGTGCCAGCAGTGATGGGGGAGGGCACACAGATACGCAGTATTTT. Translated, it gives CASSDGGGHTDTQYF.

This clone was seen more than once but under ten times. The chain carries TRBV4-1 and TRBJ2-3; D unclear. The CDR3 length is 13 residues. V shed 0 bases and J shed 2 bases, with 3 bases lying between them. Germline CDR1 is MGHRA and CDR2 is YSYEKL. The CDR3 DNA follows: TGCGCCAGCAGCCAAGATTACACAGATACGCAGTATTTT. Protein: CASSQDYTDTQYF.

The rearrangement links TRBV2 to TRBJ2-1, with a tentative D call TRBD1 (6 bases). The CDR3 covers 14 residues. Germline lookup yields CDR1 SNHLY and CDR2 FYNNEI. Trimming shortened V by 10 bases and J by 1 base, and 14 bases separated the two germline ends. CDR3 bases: TGTGCCACCGGACAGATCCTATCCTACAATGAGCAGTTCTTC. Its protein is CATGQILSYNEQFF.

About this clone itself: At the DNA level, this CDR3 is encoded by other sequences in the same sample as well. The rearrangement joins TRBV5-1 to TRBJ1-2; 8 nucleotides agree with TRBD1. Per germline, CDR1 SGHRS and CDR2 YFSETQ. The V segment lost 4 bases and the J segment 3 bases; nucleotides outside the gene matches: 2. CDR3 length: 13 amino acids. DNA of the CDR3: TGCGCCAGCAGCCTGACAGGGGACTATGGCTACACCTTC. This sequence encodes CASSLTGDYGYTF.

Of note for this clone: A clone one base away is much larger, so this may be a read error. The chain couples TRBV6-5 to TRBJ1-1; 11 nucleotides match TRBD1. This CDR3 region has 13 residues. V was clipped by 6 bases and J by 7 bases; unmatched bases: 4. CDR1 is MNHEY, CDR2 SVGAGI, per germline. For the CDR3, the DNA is TGTGCCAGCAGCCGTGGGACAGGGGGTGAAGCTTTCTTT. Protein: CASSRGTGGEAFF.

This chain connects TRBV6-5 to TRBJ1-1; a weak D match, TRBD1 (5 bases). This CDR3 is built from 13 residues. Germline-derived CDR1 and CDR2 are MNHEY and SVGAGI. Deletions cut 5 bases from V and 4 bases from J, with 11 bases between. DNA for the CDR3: TGTGCCAGCAGTCGGAGCGGGGGCACTGAAGCTTTCTTT. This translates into CASSRSGGTEAFF.

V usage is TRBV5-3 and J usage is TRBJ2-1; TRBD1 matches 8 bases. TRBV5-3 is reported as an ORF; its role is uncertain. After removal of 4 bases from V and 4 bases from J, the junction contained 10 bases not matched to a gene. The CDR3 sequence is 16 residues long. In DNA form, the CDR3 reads TGTGCCAGAAGCCTTGTCCGGGACAGGTTATACAATGAGCAGTTCTTC. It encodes CARSLVRDRLYNEQFF.

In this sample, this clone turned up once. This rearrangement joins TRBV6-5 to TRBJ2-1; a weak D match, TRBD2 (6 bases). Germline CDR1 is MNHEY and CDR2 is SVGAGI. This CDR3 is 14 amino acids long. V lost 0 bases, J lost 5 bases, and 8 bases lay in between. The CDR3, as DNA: TGTGCCAGCAGTTACTCTAGCGGTGACAATGAGCAGTTCTTC. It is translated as CASSYSSGDNEQFF.

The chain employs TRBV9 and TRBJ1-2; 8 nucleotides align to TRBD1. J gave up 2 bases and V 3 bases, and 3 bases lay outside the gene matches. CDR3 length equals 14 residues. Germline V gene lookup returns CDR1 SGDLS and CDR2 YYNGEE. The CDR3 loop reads CASSGTGRNYGYTF. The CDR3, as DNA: TGTGCCAGCAGCGGGACAGGGCGGAACTATGGCTACACCTTC.

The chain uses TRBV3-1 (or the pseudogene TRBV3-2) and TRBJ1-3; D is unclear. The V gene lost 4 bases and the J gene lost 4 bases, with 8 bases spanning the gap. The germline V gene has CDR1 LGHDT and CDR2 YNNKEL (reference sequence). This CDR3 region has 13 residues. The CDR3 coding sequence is TGTGCCAGCAGCCCCCCCCCAGGAAACACCATATATTTT. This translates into CASSPPPGNTIYF.

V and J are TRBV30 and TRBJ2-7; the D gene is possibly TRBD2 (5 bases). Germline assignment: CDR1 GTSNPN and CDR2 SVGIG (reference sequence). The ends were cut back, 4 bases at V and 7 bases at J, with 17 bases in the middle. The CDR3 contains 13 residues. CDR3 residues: CAWTGGGGGEQYF. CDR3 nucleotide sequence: TGTGCCTGGACCGGAGGCGGCGGTGGAGAGCAGTACTTC.

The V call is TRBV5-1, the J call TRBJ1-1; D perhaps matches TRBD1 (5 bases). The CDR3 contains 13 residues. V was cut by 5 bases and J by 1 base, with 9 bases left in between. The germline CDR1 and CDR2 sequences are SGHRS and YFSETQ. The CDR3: CASRGHGNTEAFF. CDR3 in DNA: TGCGCCAGCAGGGGGCACGGGAACACTGAAGCTTTCTTT. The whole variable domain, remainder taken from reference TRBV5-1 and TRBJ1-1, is KAGVTQTPRYLIKTRGQQVTLSCSPISGHRSVSWYQQTPGQGLQFLFEYFSETQRNKGNFPGRFSGRQFSNSRSEMNVSTLELGDSALYLCASRGHGNTEAFFGQGTRLTVV.